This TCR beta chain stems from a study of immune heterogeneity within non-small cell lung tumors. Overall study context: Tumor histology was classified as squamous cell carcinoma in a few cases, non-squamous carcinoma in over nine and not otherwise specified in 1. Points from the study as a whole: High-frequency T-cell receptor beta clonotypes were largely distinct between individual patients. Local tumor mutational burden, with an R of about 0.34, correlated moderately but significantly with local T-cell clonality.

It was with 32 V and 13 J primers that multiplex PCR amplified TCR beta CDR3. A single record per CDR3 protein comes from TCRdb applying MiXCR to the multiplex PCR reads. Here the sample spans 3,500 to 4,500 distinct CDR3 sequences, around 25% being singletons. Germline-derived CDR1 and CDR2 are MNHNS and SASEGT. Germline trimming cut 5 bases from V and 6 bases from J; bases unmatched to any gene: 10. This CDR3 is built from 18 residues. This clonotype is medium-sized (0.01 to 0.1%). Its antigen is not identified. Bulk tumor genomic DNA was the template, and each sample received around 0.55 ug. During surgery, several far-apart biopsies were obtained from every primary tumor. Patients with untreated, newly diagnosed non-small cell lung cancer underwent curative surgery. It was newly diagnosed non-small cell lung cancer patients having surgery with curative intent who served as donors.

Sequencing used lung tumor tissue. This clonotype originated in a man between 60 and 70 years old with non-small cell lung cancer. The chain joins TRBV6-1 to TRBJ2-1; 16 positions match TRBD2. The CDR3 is CASSYTGTSGRAGNEQFF. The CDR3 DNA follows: TGTGCCAGCAGTTATACCGGGACTAGCGGGAGGGCGGGCAATGAGCAGTTCTTC.